Shown below are 3 T cell receptor beta chains from a single sample sequenced in a study of blood T cell repertoires in COVID-19. The assay was immunoSEQ multiplex PCR, and TCRdb's table has in-frame clones only and misses some. The repertoire has about 200,000 clones, around 84% of them found once; the top ten carry around 14%. Source material: peripheral blood. These TCRs come from a human donor in a cohort sampled during active COVID-19.

The chain employs TRBV30 and TRBJ2-2; D is possibly TRBD1 (6 bases). This CDR3 is built from 14 residues. Per germline, CDR1 GTSNPN and CDR2 SVGIG (reference sequence). Between the trimmed V and J ends, which lost 5 bases and 5 bases, there was a span of 15 bases. DNA for the CDR3: TGTGCCTGGGTGGCCCAGGGGAGTACCGGGGAGCTGTTTTTT. This gives the protein CAWVAQGSTGELFF.

The chain joins TRBV11-2 to TRBJ1-1, with 8 positions matching TRBD1. J was trimmed by 6 bases and V by 4 bases; bases with no gene match: 4. The CDR3 totals 13 residues. Germline loops: CDR1 SGHAT, CDR2 FQNNGV. CDR3 coding DNA: TGTGCCAGCAGCTCAGACAGGGGCGCTGAAGCTTTCTTT. It is translated as CASSSDRGAEAFF.

The genes are TRBV19 and TRBJ2-7, with D possibly being TRBD1 (6 bases). CDR1 and CDR2 (germline): LNHDA, SQIVND (reference sequence). V lost 5 bases and J lost 6, with 14 bases in between. The CDR3 length is 13 residues. The CDR3 coding sequence is TGTGCCAGTAGTCCAACAGGGTCGGGCGAGCAGTACTTC. It is translated as CASSPTGSGEQYF.